This TCR beta chain was captured by sequencing in a study of CD8 T cells in Susac syndrome. CDR1 SGHTA and CDR2 FQGNSA come from the germline V gene. The CDR3 runs to 14 residues. Germline trimming cut 1 base from V and 6 bases from J; bases unmatched to any gene: 4. When the RNA was reverse transcribed, random hexamers were used with an input of 0.5 to 1 ug. Multiplex immunoSEQ PCR targeted 54 Vbeta and 13 Jbeta TCR beta segments. TCRdb ran MiXCR on the immunoSEQ multiplex PCR reads and lists one entry per CDR3 protein. Of about 180,000 distinct CDR3 sequences detected, approximately 93% appear once; the ten largest clones hold about 0.088%. From blood CD8+ and CD4+ T cells, the TCR beta chain was sequenced. Through negative isolation, CD4+ and CD8+ T cells were obtained, while TEMRA cells were enriched using FACS.

The rearrangement uses TRBV7-2 and TRBJ2-7, with 9 bases that match TRBD1. The clonotype comes from a human donor with multiple sclerosis. The sample comprised CD4+ T cells from PBMCs. The CDR3 spells CASSLGTGDPEQYF. CDR3 DNA sequence: TGTGCCAGCAGCTTAGGGACAGGGGACCCCGAGCAGTACTTC.